This is a list of T cell receptor beta chains from one sample in a study of shared clonotypes between healthy human individuals. Here immunoSEQ multiplex PCR was the method, and the copy in TCRdb shows in-frame clones only, minus some. This table has about 1.9 million clones, over 85% appearing once. The sequenced sample was naive CD8+ T cells from PBMCs. These receptors were taken from a man in his late teens or twenties in good health. Some clones in this sample may be carry-over from other donors' samples. The CDR3 runs from the conserved cysteine through the conserved F or W. The order of the fields is D gene, V gene, clone size, J gene, CDR3 DNA, CDR3 protein. A D gene is named only where the DNA matches it firmly. The listing skips clone size in some rows; elsewhere it reads once, few, many or a size class.

-	TRBV14	-	TRBJ1-2	TGTGCCAGCAGCCAAGATCGTATGGGGTATGGCTACACCTTC	CASSQDRMGYGYTF
-	TRBV16	-	TRBJ2-1	TGTGCCAGCAGCCAATGGGTAGGGATGGGCAATGAGCAGTTCTTC	CASSQWVGMGNEQFF
TRBD1	TRBV7-9	-	TRBJ2-3	TGTGCCAGCAAAATGACAGGGGGGCCCACAGATACGCAGTATTTT	CASKMTGGPTDTQYF
-	TRBV7-2	-	TRBJ2-1	TGTGCCAGCAGCTTAGTCAGGACAAAATACAATGAGCAGTTCTTC	CASSLVRTKYNEQFF
TRBD1	TRBV9	-	TRBJ2-3	TGTGCCAGCAGCTCTCGGACAGGGGGTCCCACAGATACGCAGTATTTT	CASSSRTGGPTDTQYF
-	TRBV7-9	-	TRBJ2-6	TGTGCCAGCAGCTTAGGGGGATCTGGGGCCAACGTCCTGACTTTC	CASSLGGSGANVLTF
TRBD2	TRBV4-2	-	TRBJ2-7	TGTGCCAGCAGCCAAGGGGCGGGGGGGCACGAGCAGTACTTC	CASSQGAGGHEQYF
-	TRBV27	-	TRBJ2-1	TGTGCCAGCAGCTTCTCCGGGGGAGAAATCCACAATGAGCAGTTCTTC	CASSFSGGEIHNEQFF
-	TRBV7-8	once	TRBJ2-5	TGTGCCAGCAGCTTAGCGGTGTGGATAGGGAGGGGGGGGAACCAAGAGACCCAGTACTTC	CASSLAVWIGRGGNQETQYF
TRBD1	TRBV18	-	TRBJ1-2	TGTGCCAGCTCACAAGGACAGGGGGTAGTTTTCGACTATGGCTACACCTTC	CASSQGQGVVFDYGYTF
TRBD2	TRBV7-3	-	TRBJ2-1	TGTGCCAGCAGCCCCAAGAGGGCTAGCGGCAAGTACAATGAGCAGTTCTTC	CASSPKRASGKYNEQFF
-	TRBV15	-	TRBJ1-5	TGTGCCACCAGCCCGACCAGCAATCAGCCCCAGCATTTT	CATSPTSNQPQHF
-	TRBV28	few	TRBJ1-5	TGTGCCAGCAGTTTGTGGCAGCAAAATCAGCCCCAGCATTTT	CASSLWQQNQPQHF
-	TRBV18	-	TRBJ2-2	TGTGCCAGCTCACTAAACCCAGAGTCCGCGAACACCGGGGAGCTGTTTTTT	CASSLNPESANTGELFF
-	TRBV10-1	-	TRBJ2-7	TGCGCCAGCAGCCGTCCCCCTGGACAGTGGTTTTTTGAGCAGTACTTC	CASSRPPGQWFFEQYF
-	TRBV30	-	TRBJ1-5	TGTGCCTGGAGTCCTAGGGGGGGCGCCCAGCATTTT	CAWSPRGGAQHF
TRBD2	TRBV4-1	-	TRBJ2-3	TGCGCCAGCGCTGTTTTGGGGGGGACAGATACGCAGTATTTT	CASAVLGGTDTQYF
-	TRBV11-3	-	TRBJ2-1	TGTGCCAGCCAGGGCTCCTACAATGAGCAGTTCTTC	CASQGSYNEQFF
-	TRBV11-2	-	TRBJ2-6	TGTGCCAGCAGCTTATTCATTCGGACGGCCTTCTCTGGGGCCAACGTCCTGACTTTC	CASSLFIRTAFSGANVLTF
-	TRBV9	-	TRBJ2-6	TGTGCCAGCAGCGTAGCGAAGTCCGAGACTACAAGCTCTGGGGCCAACGTCCTGACTTTC	CASSVAKSETTSSGANVLTF
-	TRBV28	-	TRBJ2-5	TGTGCCAGCAGTTTACAACCACCCGAGACCCAGTACTTC	CASSLQPPETQYF
-	TRBV15	-	TRBJ1-3	TGTGCCACCAGCAGGCCCCAGGACGCCGGAAACACCATATATTTT	CATSRPQDAGNTIYF
-	TRBV15	-	TRBJ1-4	TGTGCCACCAGCAGTCGCCGGGGTAATGAAAAACTGTTTTTT	CATSSRRGNEKLFF
-	TRBV30	-	TRBJ1-1	TGTGCCTGGACGCGGGGGTTTGAAGCTTTCTTT	CAWTRGFEAFF
-	TRBV19	-	TRBJ2-2	TGTGCCAGTACCTCCATAGGGCCGACCGGGGAGCTGTTTTTT	CASTSIGPTGELFF
TRBD2	TRBV13	-	TRBJ2-3	TGTGCCAGCAGCCTTGGGACTAGCGGGAGTGCAGATACGCAGTATTTT	CASSLGTSGSADTQYF
-	TRBV9	-	TRBJ1-1	TGTGCCAGCAGCGTAGCGGGGGGCAAGAACACTGAAGCTTTCTTT	CASSVAGGKNTEAFF
TRBD1	TRBV9	-	TRBJ2-2	TGTGCCAGCAGCGTACCCAGACAGGGCGCGAACACCGGGGAGCTGTTTTTT	CASSVPRQGANTGELFF
TRBD1	TRBV7-9	-	TRBJ1-1	TGTGCCAGCAGCCACGTGACAGGGGATATTGAAGCTTTCTTT	CASSHVTGDIEAFF
TRBD1	TRBV6-4	few	TRBJ2-7	TGTGCCAGCAGTGACTGGGGACAGGGAAAGTACTTC	CASSDWGQGKYF
-	TRBV19	few	TRBJ1-1	TGTGCCAGTAGTATAGGGGGGGGCACTGAAGCTTTCTTT	CASSIGGGTEAFF
TRBD1	TRBV5-1	-	TRBJ2-3	TGCGCCAGCAGCTCCGGACAGGGACTCACAGATACGCAGTATTTT	CASSSGQGLTDTQYF
-	TRBV7-9	-	TRBJ2-2	TGTGCCAGCAGCTCCCCGGGGGCGAACACCGGGGAGCTGTTTTTT	CASSSPGANTGELFF
-	TRBV6-1	-	TRBJ2-1	TGTGCCAGCAGTGAAAGAGGTGGAATCGATGAGCAGTTCTTC	CASSERGGIDEQFF
-	TRBV19	-	TRBJ1-5	TGTGCCAGTAGACCGGGAGTCAATCAGCCCCAGCATTTT	CASRPGVNQPQHF
-	TRBV6-6	-	TRBJ1-2	TGTGCCAGCGATAGTTCCCCCCGGGCAGCTAACTATGGCTACACCTTC	CASDSSPRAANYGYTF
-	TRBV19	-	TRBJ1-5	TGTGCCAGTAGTATAACTATTGGGACCCCGAATCAGCCCCAGCATTTT	CASSITIGTPNQPQHF
-	TRBV4-3	-	TRBJ2-1	TGCGCCAGCAGCCAAGAATGGCAAGGGAATGAGCAGTTCTTC	CASSQEWQGNEQFF
TRBD1	TRBV27	-	TRBJ1-5	TGTGCCAGCAGTCAAAGACAGGGGTTGAGCAATCAGCCCCAGCATTTT	CASSQRQGLSNQPQHF
TRBD1	TRBV19	-	TRBJ2-5	TGTGCCAGTACCCGGACAGGCGTGTACCAAGAGACCCAGTACTTC	CASTRTGVYQETQYF
-	TRBV19	-	TRBJ2-1	TGTGCCAGTAGTACCCCCTCCCAGGGAGTCTGGGGCAGAAATGAGCAGTTCTTC	CASSTPSQGVWGRNEQFF
TRBD1	TRBV2	few	TRBJ2-7	TGTGCCATAACCGGGACAGCCTACGAGCAGTACTTC	CAITGTAYEQYF
TRBD2	TRBV9	-	TRBJ2-1	TGTGCCAGCAGCGTAGGACTAGCGGGCCACAATGAGCAGTTCTTC	CASSVGLAGHNEQFF
-	TRBV28	-	TRBJ1-4	TGTGCCAGTGCCTGGCTGGGGGGCAATGAAAAACTGTTTTTT	CASAWLGGNEKLFF
-	TRBV29-1	-	TRBJ1-5	TGCAGCGTTGTAAAGCCGGGGGAAGGGCGGAATCAGCCCCAGCATTTT	CSVVKPGEGRNQPQHF
-	TRBV5-5	-	TRBJ2-2	TGTGCCAGCAGCTTCTCTGTGGACAAGTGGTGGGAGCTGTTTTTT	CASSFSVDKWWELFF
-	TRBV30	once	TRBJ2-5	TGTGCCTGGAGCGGACCCTGGGGGCGAGAGACCCAGTACTTC	CAWSGPWGRETQYF
TRBD2	TRBV7-3	-	TRBJ2-1	TGTGCCAGCAGCTTAACCGGCGGGAGGGGAAGGAATGAGCAGTTCTTC	CASSLTGGRGRNEQFF
-	TRBV2	-	TRBJ2-2	TGTGCCAGCAGTGAACTTGGGACCGGGGAGCTGTTTTTT	CASSELGTGELFF